These 7 T cell receptor beta chains were sequenced from one sample in a study of cytomegalovirus exposure and HLA in healthy donors. PCR amplification relied on 60 Vbeta primers (plus 13 Jbeta primers). Clones were read by immunoSEQ multiplex PCR, and TCRdb kept only the in-frame ones, dropping some. The table has some 130,000 clones, 65% to 80% seen once; the top ten hold around 3.2%. The specimen sequenced was PBMCs. The receptors derive from a man aged 35 to 55 in good health and CMV-seronegative.

This clone was seen a handful of times. The chain employs TRBV27 and TRBJ2-7; D perhaps matches TRBD1 (5 bases). CDR1 and CDR2 (germline): MNHEY, SMNVEV (reference sequence). Trimming cost V 0 bases and J 6 bases, with 12 bases left between them. The CDR3 loop spans 14 amino acids. The CDR3 loop reads CASSLSRLGLEQYF. CDR3 coding DNA: TGTGCCAGCAGTTTATCTCGGTTGGGGCTCGAGCAGTACTTC.

The chain has TRBV5-4 and TRBJ1-2; D gene uncertain. CDR3 size: 13 residues. Germline CDR1 is SGHNT and CDR2 is YYREEE (reference sequence). The V end was cut by 1 base, the J end by 2 bases, with 6 bases between. The CDR3: CASSLPVNYGYTF. CDR3 DNA: TGTGCCAGCAGCTTGCCCGTAAACTATGGCTACACCTTC.

The V call is TRBV28, the J call TRBJ2-7, with 8 nucleotides matching TRBD2. CDR1 and CDR2 (germline): MDHEN, SYDVKM. The CDR3 contains 16 residues. The J segment lost 0 bases and the V segment lost 3 bases, leaving 7 bases of the junction unmatched. The CDR3: CASSLQGLAPSYEQYF. In nucleotides, the CDR3 is TGTGCCAGCAGTTTGCAAGGACTAGCACCCTCCTACGAGCAGTACTTC.

V gene TRBV5-4 combines with J gene TRBJ2-5, with 7 bases aligning to TRBD2. V dropped 3 bases and J dropped 1; count of bases not matched to a gene: 9. This CDR3 has 16 residues. CDR1 and CDR2 from the germline V gene are SGHNT and YYREEE (reference sequence). The CDR3 nucleotides read TGTGCCAGCAGCTCGCCTAGCGGACTTTCCCAAGAGACCCAGTACTTC. This sequence encodes CASSSPSGLSQETQYF.

The chain uses TRBV27 and TRBJ2-7; weak D call: TRBD2 (7 bases). Germline-derived CDR1 and CDR2 are MNHEY and SMNVEV (reference sequence). The CDR3 sequence is 13 residues long. Trimming took off 5 bases at V and 5 bases at J, with 13 bases between the two ends. The CDR3 DNA reads as TGTGCCAGCAGTCTCCGAGGGGGGGACGAGCAGTACTTC. This gives the protein CASSLRGGDEQYF.

The gene calls are TRBV5-1 and TRBJ2-2; D gene unclear. The germline V and J ends were trimmed by 3 bases and 6 bases, with 15 bases remaining between them. Germline loops: CDR1 SGHRS, CDR2 YFSETQ. The CDR3 extends over 15 amino acids. CDR3 sequence reads: CASSSSISRPGELFF. CDR3 bases: TGCGCCAGCAGCTCAAGCATCAGCAGGCCCGGGGAGCTGTTTTTT.

This clone was detected a few times. J is TRBJ2-2 and V is TRBV5-4; 7 bases align to TRBD1. The CDR3 runs to 17 residues. Unmatched junction bases numbered 9, after V lost 1 base and J lost 3 bases. The germline V gene encodes CDR1 SGHNT and CDR2 YYREEE (reference sequence). The DNA of the CDR3 is TGTGCCAGCAGCTTGTTCGCTGGACAGGTCGACACCGGGGAGCTGTTTTTT. It translates to CASSLFAGQVDTGELFF.